This entry is about one T cell receptor beta chain. The source of the sample is a study of blood T cell repertoires in COVID-19. Original methodology: Amplification from reference gene primers served as the basis for estimated nucleated cell counts. The method was immunoSEQ multiplex PCR; TCRdb's version includes in-frame clones alone and lacks a portion of them. D and trimming were read from the DNA, whereas the V and J calls and clone size are those reported in that table. Of around 250,000 clones listed, about 84% are singletons. CDR1 and CDR2 from the germline V gene are MNHEY and SMNVEV (reference sequence). CDR3 length: 13 residues. With V trimmed by 6 bases and J by 6 bases, 7 bases remained unmatched.

The sequenced sample was peripheral blood. The chain joins TRBV27 to TRBJ1-1; the match to TRBD1 covers 7 bases. The sequence was obtained from a man older than 75 with acute or convalescent COVID-19. CDR3 residues: CASRTGQRAEAFF. In DNA, the CDR3 is TGTGCCAGCAGGACAGGGCAGAGGGCTGAAGCTTTCTTT.